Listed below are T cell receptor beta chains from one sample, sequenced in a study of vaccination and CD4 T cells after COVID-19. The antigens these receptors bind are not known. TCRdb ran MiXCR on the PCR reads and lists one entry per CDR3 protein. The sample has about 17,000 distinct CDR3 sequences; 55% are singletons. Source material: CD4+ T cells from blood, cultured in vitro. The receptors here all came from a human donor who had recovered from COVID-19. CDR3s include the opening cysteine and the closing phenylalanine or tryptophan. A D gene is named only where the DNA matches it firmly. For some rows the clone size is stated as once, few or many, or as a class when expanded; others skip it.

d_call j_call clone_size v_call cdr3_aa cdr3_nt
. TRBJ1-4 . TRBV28 CASSSSRRGLGKLFF TGTGCCAGCAGTTCCTCTCGACGGGGTCTGGGAAAACTGTTTTTT
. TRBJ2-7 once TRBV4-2 CASSIMGEAYEQYF TGTGCCAGCAGTATTATGGGCGAAGCCTACGAGCAGTACTTC
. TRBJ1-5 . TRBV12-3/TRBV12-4 CASSLSGEADQPQHF TGTGCCAGCAGTTTAAGTGGAGAAGCGGATCAGCCCCAGCATTTT
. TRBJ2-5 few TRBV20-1 CSARLFRGAETQYF TGCAGTGCCAGGTTGTTCAGGGGCGCTGAGACCCAGTACTTC
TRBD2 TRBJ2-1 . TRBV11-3 CASSYLGLAGYNEQFF TGTGCCAGCAGCTACCTGGGACTAGCGGGGTACAATGAGCAGTTCTTC
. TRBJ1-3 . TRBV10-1 CASSAGDSGNTIYF TGCGCCAGCAGTGCGGGGGACTCTGGAAACACCATATATTTT
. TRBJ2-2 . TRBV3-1 CASSLMDTGELFF TGTGCCAGCAGCCTCATGGACACCGGGGAGCTGTTTTTT
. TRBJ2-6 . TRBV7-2 CASSSNPTANSGANVLTF TGTGCCAGCAGCTCGAACCCGACAGCCAACTCTGGGGCCAACGTCCTGACTTTC
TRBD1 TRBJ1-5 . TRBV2 CASSPSRQGPQPQHF TGTGCCAGCAGCCCTAGCCGACAGGGGCCCCAGCCCCAGCATTTT
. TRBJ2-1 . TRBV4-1 CASSPGPQREQFF TGCGCCAGCAGCCCCGGACCCCAGCGGGAGCAGTTCTTC
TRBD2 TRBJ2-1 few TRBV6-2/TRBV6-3 CASSLTSGSYNEQFF TGTGCCAGCAGCCTGACTAGCGGGTCCTACAATGAGCAGTTCTTC
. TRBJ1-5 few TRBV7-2 CASTLGGNQPQHF TGTGCCAGTACGTTAGGGGGCAATCAGCCCCAGCATTTT
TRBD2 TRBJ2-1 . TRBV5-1 CASSLSGTSGRNTEQFF TGCGCCAGCAGCTTATCCGGGACTAGCGGGAGGAATACTGAGCAGTTCTTC
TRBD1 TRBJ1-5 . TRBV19 CASSRTGAEGNQPQHF TGTGCCAGTAGCCGGACAGGGGCCGAGGGCAATCAGCCCCAGCATTTT
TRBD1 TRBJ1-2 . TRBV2 CASSLPGQYGYTF TGTGCCAGCAGTCTACCGGGACAGTATGGCTACACCTTC
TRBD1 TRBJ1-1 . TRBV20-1 CSAPGQGAGLNTEAFF TGCAGTGCTCCGGGACAGGGGGCGGGTTTAAACACTGAAGCTTTCTTT
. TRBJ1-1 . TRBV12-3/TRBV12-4 CASSLMGQSEAFF TGTGCCAGCAGTTTGATGGGGCAGTCTGAAGCTTTCTTT
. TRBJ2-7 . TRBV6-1 CASSRTLSWVEQYF TGTGCCAGCAGTCGAACTCTTTCCTGGGTCGAGCAGTACTTC
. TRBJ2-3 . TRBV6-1 CASSQGPFNTQYF TGTGCCAGCAGCCAGGGACCGTTCAATACGCAGTATTTT
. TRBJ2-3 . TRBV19 CASSIGRSGFDTQYF TGTGCCAGTAGTATTGGGAGGAGCGGTTTTGATACGCAGTATTTT
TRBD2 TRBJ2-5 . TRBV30 CAWDGASGRGETQYF TGTGCCTGGGACGGGGCTAGCGGGAGGGGAGAGACCCAGTACTTC
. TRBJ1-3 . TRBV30 CAWSAWGDTIYF TGTGCCTGGAGTGCATGGGGTGACACCATATATTTT